This TCR beta chain was sequenced for a study of T-cell reconstitution after alpha-beta-depleted transplantation in children. This clonotype was observed a few times. Unique molecular identifiers were incorporated when the TCRbeta library was constructed. TCRdb re-analysed the PCR reads in MiXCR, keeping a single row per CDR3 protein. The sample carries 450,000 to 600,000 distinct CDR3 sequences, less than 35% recorded once. In germline, CDR1 is MNHEY, CDR2 SVGEGT. The CDR3 spans 13 residues. V gave up 6 bases and J gave up 4 bases, with 10 bases separating them. The rearrangement links TRBV6-2 or TRBV6-3 to TRBJ2-1; maybe TRBD1 (5 bases). This TCR came from a human donor who donated a stem cell graft to a child with aplastic anemia. Sample: PBMCs from the stem cell graft donor, taken from the stem cell graft. The CDR3 nucleotides are TGTGCCAGCAGGCAGACAGCATACAATGAGCAGTTCTTC. Protein: CASRQTAYNEQFF.